This T cell receptor (beta chain) was identified in a study of T-cell reconstitution after alpha-beta-depleted transplantation in children. V lost 6 bases and J lost 4; bases outside the gene matches: 5. CDR3 length: 14 amino acids. The germline V gene encodes CDR1 MNHEY and CDR2 SVGAGI. Ten or more counts support this clonotype. A library of TCRbeta sequences, prepared with unique molecular identifiers, was generated. TCRdb re-derived calls from the PCR reads in MiXCR, one entry per CDR3 protein. The sample gives roughly 400,000 distinct CDR3 sequences, roughly 22% of which show up once; approximately 3.9% is in the top ten.

This chain uses TRBV6-5 with TRBJ1-5, with 8 nucleotides matching TRBD1. The clonotype was recovered from a human donor who donated a stem cell graft to a child with acute myeloid leukemia. Source: PBMCs from the stem cell graft donor, taken from the stem cell graft. Written as DNA, the CDR3 is TGTGCCAGCAGCATTGGGACAGGTAATCAGCCCCAGCATTTT. Encoded protein: CASSIGTGNQPQHF.